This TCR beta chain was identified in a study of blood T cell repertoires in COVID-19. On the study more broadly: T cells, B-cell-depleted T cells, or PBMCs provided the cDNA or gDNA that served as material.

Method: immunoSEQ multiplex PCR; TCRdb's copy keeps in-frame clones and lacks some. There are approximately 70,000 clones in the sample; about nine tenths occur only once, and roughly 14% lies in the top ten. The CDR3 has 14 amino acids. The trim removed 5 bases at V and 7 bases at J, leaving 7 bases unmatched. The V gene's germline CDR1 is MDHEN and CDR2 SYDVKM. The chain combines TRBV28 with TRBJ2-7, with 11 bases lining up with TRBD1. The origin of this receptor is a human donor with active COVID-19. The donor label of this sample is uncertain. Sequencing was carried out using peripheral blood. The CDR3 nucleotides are TGTGCCAGCAGTGGCGGACAGGGGGCGAGGGAGCAGTACTTC. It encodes CASSGGQGAREQYF.